These T cell receptor beta chains were read from a single sample in a study of neurological immune-mediated disorders. One entry per CDR3 protein results from TCRdb running MiXCR on the 5' RACE reads. The sample includes some 28,000 distinct CDR3 sequences, about 12% of them seen just once. Specimen: PBMCs. All receptors come from a man aged 55 to 70 in good health. Each CDR3 is given without its conserved first and last residue. Each record gives: J gene, clone size, D gene, V gene, CDR3 protein. D genes are given only for firm matches. For some rows the clone size is stated as once, few or many, or as a class when expanded; others skip it.

J: TRBJ2-1
size: many
D: TRBD1
V: TRBV6-1
CDR3: ATRDRGTHEQF

J: TRBJ2-7
size: many
D: .
V: TRBV6-5
CDR3: ASSYSDGSGSGEQY

J: TRBJ2-3
size: many
D: TRBD2
V: TRBV5-4
CDR3: ASRHGTSGSDTQY

J: TRBJ2-3
size: many
D: .
V: TRBV5-1
CDR3: ASSLGLNTDTQY

J: TRBJ2-7
size: many
D: .
V: TRBV4-3
CDR3: ASSQDPGVAYEQY

J: TRBJ2-2
size: few
D: .
V: TRBV7-8
CDR3: ASSLAGQPTGELF

J: TRBJ2-1
size: many
D: .
V: TRBV24-1
CDR3: ATSDFGRGAYNEQF

J: TRBJ2-3
size: .
D: .
V: TRBV5-5
CDR3: ASSLWVDTQY

J: TRBJ2-5
size: many
D: .
V: TRBV28
CDR3: ASRGLETQY

J: TRBJ1-5
size: many
D: .
V: TRBV20-1
CDR3: SASDCQFFTSAFWH

J: TRBJ2-7
size: medium-sized
D: .
V: TRBV27
CDR3: ASGRDSEQY

J: TRBJ2-3
size: many
D: .
V: TRBV12-3/TRBV12-4
CDR3: ASSLIRATDTQY

J: TRBJ2-2
size: many
D: TRBD2
V: TRBV28
CDR3: ASSLARASGSSGELF

J: TRBJ2-3
size: many
D: TRBD2
V: TRBV20-1
CDR3: SARVGGFTDTQY

J: TRBJ2-3
size: many
D: .
V: TRBV10-3
CDR3: AISAGVGEDTQY

J: TRBJ2-7
size: many
D: TRBD1
V: TRBV20-1
CDR3: SAPRQGRGEQY

J: TRBJ1-1
size: many
D: TRBD1
V: TRBV2
CDR3: ASRKTGRTEAF

J: TRBJ2-7
size: many
D: .
V: TRBV7-2
CDR3: ASSFGISQSSYEQY

J: TRBJ2-1
size: .
D: TRBD1
V: TRBV6-1
CDR3: ASNSRPTGASHNEQF

J: TRBJ2-1
size: many
D: .
V: TRBV7-9
CDR3: ASSLAEGGSYNEQF

J: TRBJ2-2
size: many
D: .
V: TRBV3-1
CDR3: ASSQVAVTGNTGELF

J: TRBJ2-5
size: few
D: .
V: TRBV6-5
CDR3: ASSYSGVATPVWETQY

J: TRBJ2-2
size: many
D: .
V: TRBV27
CDR3: ASSLSDTGELF